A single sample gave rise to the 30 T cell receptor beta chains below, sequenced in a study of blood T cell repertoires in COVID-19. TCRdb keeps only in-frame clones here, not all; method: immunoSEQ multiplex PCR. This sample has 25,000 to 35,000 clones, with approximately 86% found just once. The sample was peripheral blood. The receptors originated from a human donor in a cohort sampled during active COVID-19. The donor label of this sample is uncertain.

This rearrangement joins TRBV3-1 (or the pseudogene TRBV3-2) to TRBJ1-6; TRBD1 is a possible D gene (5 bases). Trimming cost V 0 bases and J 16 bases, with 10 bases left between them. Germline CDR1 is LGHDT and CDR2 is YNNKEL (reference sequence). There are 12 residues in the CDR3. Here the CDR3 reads CASSQEGRGLHF. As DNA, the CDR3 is TGTGCCAGCAGCCAAGAGGGGCGGGGACTCCACTTT.

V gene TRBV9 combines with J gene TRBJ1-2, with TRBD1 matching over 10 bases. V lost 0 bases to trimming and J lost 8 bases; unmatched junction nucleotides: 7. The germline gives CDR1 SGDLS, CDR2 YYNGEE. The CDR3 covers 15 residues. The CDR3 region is CASSVGSGQGTGYTF. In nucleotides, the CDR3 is TGTGCCAGCAGCGTAGGGTCGGGACAGGGGACAGGCTACACCTTC.

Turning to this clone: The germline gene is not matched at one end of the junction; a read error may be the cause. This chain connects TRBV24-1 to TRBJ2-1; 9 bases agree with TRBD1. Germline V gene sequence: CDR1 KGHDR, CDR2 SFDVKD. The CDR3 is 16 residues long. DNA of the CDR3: TGTGCCACCAGTGACCCTGACAGGGGGTCCTTCAATGAGCAGTTCTTC. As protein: CATSDPDRGSFNEQFF.

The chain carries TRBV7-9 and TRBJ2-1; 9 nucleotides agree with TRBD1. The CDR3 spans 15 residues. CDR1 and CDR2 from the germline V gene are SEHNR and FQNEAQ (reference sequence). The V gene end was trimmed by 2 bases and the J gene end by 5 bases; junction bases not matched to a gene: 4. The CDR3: CASSLWDRDDNEQFF. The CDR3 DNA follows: TGTGCCAGCAGCTTATGGGACAGGGACGACAATGAGCAGTTCTTC.

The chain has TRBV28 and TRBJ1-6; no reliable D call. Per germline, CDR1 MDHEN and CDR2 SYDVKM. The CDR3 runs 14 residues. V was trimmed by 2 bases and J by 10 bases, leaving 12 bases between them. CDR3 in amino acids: CASSLAGSGSPLHF. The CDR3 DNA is TGTGCCAGCAGTTTAGCCGGGAGCGGCTCACCCCTCCACTTT.

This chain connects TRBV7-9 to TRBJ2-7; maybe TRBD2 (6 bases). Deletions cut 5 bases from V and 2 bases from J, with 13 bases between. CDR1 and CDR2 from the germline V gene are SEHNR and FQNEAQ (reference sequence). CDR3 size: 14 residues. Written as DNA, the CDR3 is TGTGCCAGCAGCCCCGCGGGACGGGCCTACGAGCAGTACTTC. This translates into CASSPAGRAYEQYF. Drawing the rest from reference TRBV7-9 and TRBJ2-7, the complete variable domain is DTGVSQNPRHKITKRGQNVTFRCDPISEHNRLYWYRQTLGQGPEFLTYFQNEAQLEKSRLLSDRFSAERPKGSFSTLEIQRTEQGDSAMYLCASSPAGRAYEQYFGPGTRLTVT.

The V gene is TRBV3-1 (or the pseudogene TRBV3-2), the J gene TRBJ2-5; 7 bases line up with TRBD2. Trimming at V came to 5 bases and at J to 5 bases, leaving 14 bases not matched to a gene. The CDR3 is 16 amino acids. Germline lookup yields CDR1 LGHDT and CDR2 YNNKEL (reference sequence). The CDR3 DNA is TGTGCCAGCAGCAGCCCCTGGGCGGGAGAAGGGGAGACCCAGTACTTC. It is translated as CASSSPWAGEGETQYF.

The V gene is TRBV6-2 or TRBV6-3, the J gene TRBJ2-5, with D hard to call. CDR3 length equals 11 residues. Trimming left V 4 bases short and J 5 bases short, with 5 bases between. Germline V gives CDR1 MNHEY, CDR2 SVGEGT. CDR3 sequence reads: CASSSAETQYF. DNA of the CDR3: TGTGCCAGCAGTTCTGCGGAGACCCAGTACTTC.

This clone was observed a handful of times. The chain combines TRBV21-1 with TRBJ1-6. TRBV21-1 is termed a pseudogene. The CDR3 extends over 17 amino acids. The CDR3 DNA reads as TGTGCCACCATCAGGGTGGCAGACCTACCTAGCGGTTCACCCCTCCACTTT. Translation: CATIRVADLPSGSPLHF.

CDR3 region: CASSTGQQETQYF. CDR3 nucleotides: TGTGCCAGCTCAACGGGACAGCAAGAGACCCAGTACTTC. This chain uses TRBV18 with TRBJ2-5; TRBD1 matches 7 bases. With V trimmed by 5 bases and J by 2 bases, 2 bases remained unmatched. Germline values: CDR1 KGHSH, CDR2 LQKENI. The CDR3 loop spans 13 amino acids.

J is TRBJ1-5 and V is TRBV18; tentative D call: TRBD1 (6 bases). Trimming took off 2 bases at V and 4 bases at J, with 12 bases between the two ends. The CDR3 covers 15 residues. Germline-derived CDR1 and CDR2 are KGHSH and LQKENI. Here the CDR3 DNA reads TGTGCCAGCTCACCAGACGGGGGGGCGAATCAGCCCCAGCATTTT. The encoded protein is CASSPDGGANQPQHF.

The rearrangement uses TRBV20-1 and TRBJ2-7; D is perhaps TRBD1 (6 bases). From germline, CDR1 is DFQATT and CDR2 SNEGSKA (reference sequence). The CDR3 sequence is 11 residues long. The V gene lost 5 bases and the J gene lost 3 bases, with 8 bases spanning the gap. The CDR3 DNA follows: TGCAGTGCTGCGGACAGCTACGAGCAGTACTTC. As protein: CSAADSYEQYF.

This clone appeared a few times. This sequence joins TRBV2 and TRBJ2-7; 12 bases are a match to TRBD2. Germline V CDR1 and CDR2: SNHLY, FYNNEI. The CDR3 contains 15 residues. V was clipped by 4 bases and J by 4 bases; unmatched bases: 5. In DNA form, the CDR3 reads TGTGCCAGCAGTGCAGGACTAGCGGGAAGGTACGAGCAGTACTTC. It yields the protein CASSAGLAGRYEQYF.

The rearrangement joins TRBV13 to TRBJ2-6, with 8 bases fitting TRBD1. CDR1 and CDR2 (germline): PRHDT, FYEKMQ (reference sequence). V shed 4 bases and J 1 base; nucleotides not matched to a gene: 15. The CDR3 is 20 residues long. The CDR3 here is CASSSRGAGTGGSGANVLTF. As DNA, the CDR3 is TGTGCCAGCAGCTCAAGGGGGGCCGGGACAGGAGGGTCTGGGGCCAACGTCCTGACTTTC.

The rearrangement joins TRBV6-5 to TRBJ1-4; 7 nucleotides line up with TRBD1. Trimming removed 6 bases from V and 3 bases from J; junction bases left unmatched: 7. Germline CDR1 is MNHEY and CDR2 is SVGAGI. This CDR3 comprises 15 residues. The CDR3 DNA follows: TGTGCCAGCAGCACACAGGGGCTAGCTAATGAAAAACTGTTTTTT. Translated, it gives CASSTQGLANEKLFF.

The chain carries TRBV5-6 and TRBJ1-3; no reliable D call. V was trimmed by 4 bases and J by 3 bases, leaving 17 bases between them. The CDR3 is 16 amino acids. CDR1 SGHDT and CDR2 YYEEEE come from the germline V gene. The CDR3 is CASSQLARELGNTIYF. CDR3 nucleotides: TGTGCCAGCAGCCAACTTGCGAGGGAACTTGGAAACACCATATATTTT.

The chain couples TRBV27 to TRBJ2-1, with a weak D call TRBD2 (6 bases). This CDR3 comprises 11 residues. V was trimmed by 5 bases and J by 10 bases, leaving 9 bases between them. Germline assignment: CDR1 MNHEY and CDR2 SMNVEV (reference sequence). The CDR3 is CASSRGGEQFF. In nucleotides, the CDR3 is TGTGCCAGCAGTCGCGGAGGGGAGCAGTTCTTC.

In DNA form, the CDR3 reads TGCGCCAGCAGCTCCGGGACTAGGGACTACGAGCAGTACTTC. Its translation is CASSSGTRDYEQYF. The rearrangement joins TRBV5-1 to TRBJ2-7; 8 bases match TRBD2. Trimming at V came to 3 bases and at J to 3 bases, leaving 5 bases not matched to a gene. The germline V gene has CDR1 SGHRS and CDR2 YFSETQ. The CDR3 sequence is 14 residues long.

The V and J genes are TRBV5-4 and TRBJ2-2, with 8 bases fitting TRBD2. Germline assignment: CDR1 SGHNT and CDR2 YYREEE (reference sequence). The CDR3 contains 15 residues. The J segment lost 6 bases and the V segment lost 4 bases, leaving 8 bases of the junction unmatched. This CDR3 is CASSMGLGVPGELFF. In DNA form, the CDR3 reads TGTGCCAGCAGCATGGGACTAGGGGTTCCCGGGGAGCTGTTTTTT.

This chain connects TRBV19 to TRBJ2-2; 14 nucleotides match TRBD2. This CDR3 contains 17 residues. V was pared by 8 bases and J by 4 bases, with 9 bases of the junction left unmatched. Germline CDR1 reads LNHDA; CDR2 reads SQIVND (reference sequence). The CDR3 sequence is CASCRGLAGVCTGELFF. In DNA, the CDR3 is TGTGCCAGTTGCCGGGGACTAGCGGGAGTTTGCACCGGGGAGCTGTTTTTT.

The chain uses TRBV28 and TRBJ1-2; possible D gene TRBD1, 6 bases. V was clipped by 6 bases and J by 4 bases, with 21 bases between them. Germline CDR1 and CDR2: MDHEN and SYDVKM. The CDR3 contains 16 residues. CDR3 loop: CASSRPRGRQLYGYTF. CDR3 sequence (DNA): TGTGCCAGCAGCAGACCCAGGGGACGGCAGCTCTATGGCTACACCTTC.

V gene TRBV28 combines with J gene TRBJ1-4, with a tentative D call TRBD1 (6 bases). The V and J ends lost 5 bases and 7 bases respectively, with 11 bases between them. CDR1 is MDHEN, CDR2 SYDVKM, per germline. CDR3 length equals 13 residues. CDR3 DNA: TGTGCCAGCAGTCTCCGGACAGCTGAAAAACTGTTTTTT. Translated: CASSLRTAEKLFF.

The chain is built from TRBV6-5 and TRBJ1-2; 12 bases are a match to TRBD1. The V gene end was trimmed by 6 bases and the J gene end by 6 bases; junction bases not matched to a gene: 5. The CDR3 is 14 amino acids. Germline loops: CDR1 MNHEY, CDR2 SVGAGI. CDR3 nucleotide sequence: TGTGCCAGCAGCCGCGGGACAGGGGGCGATGGCTACACCTTC. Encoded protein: CASSRGTGGDGYTF.

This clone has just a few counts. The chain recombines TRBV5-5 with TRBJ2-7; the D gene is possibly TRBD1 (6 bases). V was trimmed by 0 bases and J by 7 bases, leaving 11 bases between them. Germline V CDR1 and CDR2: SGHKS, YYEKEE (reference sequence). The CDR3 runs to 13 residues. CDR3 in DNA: TGTGCCAGCAGCTTGGGACAGGTAGTAGAGCAGTACTTC. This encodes CASSLGQVVEQYF.

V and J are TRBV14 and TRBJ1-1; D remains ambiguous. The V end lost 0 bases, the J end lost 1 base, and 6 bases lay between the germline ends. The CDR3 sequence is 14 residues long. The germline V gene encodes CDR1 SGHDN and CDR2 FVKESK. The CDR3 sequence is CASSQDYRNTEAFF. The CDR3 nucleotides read TGTGCCAGCAGCCAAGATTACAGGAACACTGAAGCTTTCTTT.

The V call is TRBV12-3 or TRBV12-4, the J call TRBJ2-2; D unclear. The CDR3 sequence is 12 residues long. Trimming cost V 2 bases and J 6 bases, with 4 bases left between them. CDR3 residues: CASSLLAGELFF. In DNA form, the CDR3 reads TGTGCCAGCAGTTTATTAGCCGGGGAGCTGTTTTTT.

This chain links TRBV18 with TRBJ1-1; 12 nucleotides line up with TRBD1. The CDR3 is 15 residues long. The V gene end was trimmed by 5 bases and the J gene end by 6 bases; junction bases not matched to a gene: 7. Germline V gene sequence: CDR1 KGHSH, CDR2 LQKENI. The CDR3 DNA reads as TGTGCCAGCTCAACAGGGACAGGGGGCACGGCTGAAGCTTTCTTT. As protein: CASSTGTGGTAEAFF.

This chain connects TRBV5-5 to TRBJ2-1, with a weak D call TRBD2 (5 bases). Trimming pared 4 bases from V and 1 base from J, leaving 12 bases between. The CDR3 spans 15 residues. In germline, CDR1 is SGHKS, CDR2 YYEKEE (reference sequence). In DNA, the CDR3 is TGTGCCAGCAGCCCGGACGGGAATTCCTACAATGAGCAGTTCTTC. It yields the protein CASSPDGNSYNEQFF.

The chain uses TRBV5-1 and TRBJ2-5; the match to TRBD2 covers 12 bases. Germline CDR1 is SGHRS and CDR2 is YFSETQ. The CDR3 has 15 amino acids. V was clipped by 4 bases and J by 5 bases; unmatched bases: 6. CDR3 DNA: TGCGCCAGCAGCCGACTAGCGGGAGTTCAGGAGACCCAGTACTTC. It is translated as CASSRLAGVQETQYF.

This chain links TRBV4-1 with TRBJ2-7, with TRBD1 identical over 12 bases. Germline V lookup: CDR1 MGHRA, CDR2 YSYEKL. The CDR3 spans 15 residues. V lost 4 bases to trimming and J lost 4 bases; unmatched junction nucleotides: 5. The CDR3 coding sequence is TGCGCCAGCAGCCGCGGGACAGGGGGCCTGTACGAGCAGTACTTC. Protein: CASSRGTGGLYEQYF.